The 18 T cell receptor beta chains reported below all come from one sample, sequenced in a study of regulatory T cells in long-lasting Graves disease. According to the study, TCR beta libraries were built with iRepertoire HTBI primers and CDR3-region Arm-PCR. One entry per CDR3 protein results from TCRdb running MiXCR on the multiplex PCR reads. The data contain about 660,000 distinct CDR3 sequences, around 30% of them seen just once; the ten biggest clones take up around 40%. Time point: persistent/refractory GD, antithyroid drugs over 5 years with positive TRAb. Scientists built the TCR library using RNA that was extracted from PBMCs. This specimen consisted of peripheral blood mononuclear cells (PBMCs), obtained when the disease was refractory, from a patient treated with antithyroid drugs. These receptors all stem from a female donor with Graves disease.

This chain links TRBV11-2 with TRBJ2-5, with D unclear. The V and J ends lost 7 bases and 2 bases respectively, with 14 bases between them. CDR3 length equals 14 residues. Germline CDR1 SGHAT, CDR2 FQNNGV. The chain's CDR3 is CASTIGFIQETQYF. The CDR3 region has the DNA TGTGCCAGCACCATAGGGTTTATACAAGAGACCCAGTACTTC.

The chain has TRBV7-2 and TRBJ1-2; maybe TRBD1 (5 bases). V dropped 0 bases and J dropped 3 bases, with 11 bases sitting between them. This CDR3 spans 15 amino acids. Germline CDR1 is SGHTA and CDR2 is FQGNSA. CDR3 nucleotide sequence: TGTGCCAGCAGCTTAGCGAGCTCACAGGACTATGGCTACACCTTC. Its protein is CASSLASSQDYGYTF.

This clonotype has a count of ten or more. The chain is built from TRBV12-3 or TRBV12-4 and TRBJ1-2, with 12 bases identical to TRBD1. The CDR3 is 15 residues long. The V segment lost 6 bases and the J segment 4 bases; nucleotides outside the gene matches: 6. The CDR3 spells CASRTGTGGGYGYTF. The CDR3, as DNA: TGTGCCAGCAGAACCGGGACAGGGGGCGGCTATGGCTACACCTTC.

The chain uses TRBV20-1 and TRBJ2-7; no definite D call. Trimming shortened V by 0 bases and J by 2 bases, and 11 bases separated the two germline ends. This CDR3 contains 14 residues. CDR1 is DFQATT, CDR2 SNEGSKA, per germline (reference sequence). The CDR3 region is CSARERGPTYEQYF. CDR3 coding DNA: TGCAGTGCTAGAGAACGTGGGCCGACCTACGAGCAGTACTTC.

Here the CDR3 reads CASSPGLAEGEFYEQYF. The CDR3 nucleotides are TGTGCCAGCAGCCCAGGACTAGCGGAAGGGGAGTTTTACGAGCAGTACTTC. The chain couples TRBV7-9 to TRBJ2-7, with 10 bases identical to TRBD2. The trim removed 5 bases at V and 4 bases at J, leaving 14 bases unmatched. The germline V gene encodes CDR1 SEHNR and CDR2 FQNEAQ (reference sequence). CDR3 length equals 17 residues.

This clonotype was seen more than once but under ten times. V usage is TRBV5-1 and J usage is TRBJ2-2; D gene uncertain. CDR1 is SGHRS, CDR2 YFSETQ, per germline. CDR3 size: 15 residues. V shed 0 bases and J shed 7 bases, with 13 bases lying between them. CDR3 nucleotide sequence: TGCGCCAGCAGCTTGGTTGGAGATTTTAACGGGGAGCTGTTTTTT. Its protein product is CASSLVGDFNGELFF.

This clonotype was observed a few times. The chain carries TRBV19 and TRBJ1-1, with D possibly matching TRBD1 (5 bases). CDR3 length: 14 residues. Germline CDR1 is LNHDA and CDR2 is SQIVND (reference sequence). The V end was cut by 3 bases, the J end by 4 bases, with 12 bases between. CDR3 nucleotide sequence: TGTGCCAGTAGTATTTTTGTCCAGGGCACTGAAGCTTTCTTT. Protein sequence: CASSIFVQGTEAFF.

The genes are TRBV7-2 and TRBJ1-1, with TRBD1 matching over 12 bases. This CDR3 is built from 14 residues. Germline CDR1 SGHTA, CDR2 FQGNSA. The trim removed 4 bases at V and 7 bases at J, leaving 4 bases unmatched. CDR3 amino acids: CASSWGQGAVEAFF. In DNA form, the CDR3 reads TGTGCCAGCAGCTGGGGACAGGGGGCCGTTGAAGCTTTCTTT. The complete variable domain, with remaining parts taken from reference TRBV7-2 and TRBJ1-1, reads GAGVSQSPSNKVTEKGKDVELRCDPISGHTALYWYRQSLGQGLEFLIYFQGNSAPDKSGLPSDRFSAERTGGSVSTLTIQRTQQEDSAVYLCASSWGQGAVEAFFGQGTRLTVV.

There are many counts of this clonotype. The J gene is TRBJ2-6, the V gene TRBV2; D is uncertain. From germline, CDR1 is SNHLY and CDR2 FYNNEI. The length of the CDR3 is 16 residues. The V end lost 6 bases, the J end lost 2 bases, and 14 bases lay between the germline ends. The CDR3 DNA follows: TGTGCCAGCAGCGCGGCTCCTGGGACTGGGGCCAACGTCCTGACTTTC. Its translation: CASSAAPGTGANVLTF.

This chain links TRBV19 with TRBJ1-2, with D unresolved. V was trimmed by 8 bases and J by 8 bases, leaving 27 bases between them. The CDR3 runs to 16 residues. The V gene's germline CDR1 is LNHDA and CDR2 SQIVND (reference sequence). CDR3 DNA sequence: TGTGCCAGTGGCACTGTAAGGGCACGGCGGCGTGGGGGCTACACCTTC. Residues: CASGTVRARRRGGYTF.

This clonotype was picked up many times. The rearrangement joins TRBV2 to TRBJ1-2, with 8 bases identical to TRBD1. The CDR3 sequence is 15 residues long. V lost 5 bases and J lost 3; bases outside the gene matches: 8. Germline assignment: CDR1 SNHLY and CDR2 FYNNEI. This CDR3 is CASSPGQGRDYGYTF. CDR3 in DNA: TGTGCCAGCAGTCCTGGACAGGGACGGGACTATGGCTACACCTTC.

This clonotype was seen repeatedly, ten times or more. This chain links TRBV27 with TRBJ1-5; 7 nucleotides match TRBD1. The ends lost 2 bases at V and 6 bases at J; junction bases unmatched: 10. CDR3 length equals 16 residues. Germline V CDR1 and CDR2: MNHEY, SMNVEV (reference sequence). DNA for the CDR3: TGTGCCAGCAGTTTAAGGCCACCAGGGGGTCTTCAGCCCCAGCATTTT. It yields the protein CASSLRPPGGLQPQHF.

This clonotype was picked up a small number of times. The genes are TRBV7-2 and TRBJ1-1; D unclear. With 2 bases removed from V and 5 bases from J, the gap between germline ends came to 12 bases. The germline gives CDR1 SGHTA, CDR2 FQGNSA. The CDR3 extends over 14 amino acids. The CDR3, as DNA: TGTGCCAGCAGCTTACTGATGGATCGGACTGAAGCTTTCTTT. Its protein product is CASSLLMDRTEAFF.

The V call is TRBV19, the J call TRBJ1-2; D is unclear. The CDR3 is made up of 13 amino acids. CDR1 LNHDA and CDR2 SQIVND come from the germline V gene (reference sequence). Trimming shortened V by 3 bases and J by 4 bases, and 9 bases separated the two germline ends. For the CDR3, the DNA is TGTGCCAGTAGTATTCCGCCCAGCTATGGCTACACCTTC. It encodes CASSIPPSYGYTF.

This clonotype was recorded many times. The chain links TRBV28 to TRBJ1-2; maybe TRBD1 (6 bases). This CDR3 comprises 12 residues. Germline-derived CDR1 and CDR2 are MDHEN and SYDVKM. V lost 5 bases and J lost 8, with 12 bases in between. CDR3 bases: TGTGCCAGCAGTGGACAGTCTAGGGGCTACACCTTC. Translating it yields CASSGQSRGYTF.

CDR3 nucleotide sequence: TGTGCCAGCAGCACCCCGGGACTACCTGTGGAGACCCAGTACTTC. It yields the protein CASSTPGLPVETQYF. The chain carries TRBV7-9 and TRBJ2-5, with 7 bases fitting TRBD2. CDR3 length: 15 amino acids. Germline V CDR1 and CDR2: SEHNR, FQNEAQ (reference sequence). Germline trimming cut 5 bases from V and 5 bases from J; bases unmatched to any gene: 11.

The V call is TRBV5-1, the J call TRBJ1-1; 7 nucleotides match TRBD1. J gave up 0 bases and V 6 bases, and 5 bases lay outside the gene matches. Germline V gives CDR1 SGHRS, CDR2 YFSETQ. The CDR3 loop spans 14 amino acids. In DNA form, the CDR3 reads TGCGCCAGCACGGCCGGGACAGTGAACACTGAAGCTTTCTTT. This gives the protein CASTAGTVNTEAFF.

This clonotype was counted many times. The chain couples TRBV11-2 to TRBJ2-5, with 8 positions matching TRBD1. This CDR3 has 16 residues. Per the germline V gene, CDR1 is SGHAT and CDR2 is FQNNGV. Trimming at V came to 6 bases and at J to 3 bases, leaving 12 bases not matched to a gene. The CDR3 nucleotides read TGTGCCAGCAGTTTCATCCCACAGGGGGAGGAAGAGACCCAGTACTTC. Amino acid sequence: CASSFIPQGEEETQYF.